The sequence of this T cell receptor beta chain was determined in a study of lymphopenia after photon versus proton radiotherapy. Remarks on this clone: Its target is not known.

Overall study findings and caveats: Post-nadir TCR diversity decline inversely tracked overall survival among those who died. Relative stability marked proton patients; photon patients lost diversity and naive cells. Survival link was tested only in deceased patients; proton benefit remains a possibility. Post-nadir diversity loss with photons came from oligoclonal expansion, particularly CD8+ Temra cells.

TCRdb's table, derived via immunoSEQ multiplex PCR, lists solely in-frame clones and lacks some. The sample lists approximately 53,000 clones; about 92% were seen once. V trimming: 2 bases; J trimming: 5 bases; junction bases outside the gene matches: 3. Germline V gene lookup returns CDR1 SGHDT and CDR2 YYEEEE. This CDR3 spans 15 amino acids. The sample here was peripheral blood, taken from a patient treated with photon-based radiotherapy. The chain employs TRBV5-6 and TRBJ2-1; TRBD1 agrees at 11 bases. The sequence was obtained from a middle-aged woman with cholangiocarcinoma. The CDR3 DNA is TGTGCCAGCAGCTTACCGGGACAGGGGGACAATGAGCAGTTCTTC. Protein: CASSLPGQGDNEQFF.